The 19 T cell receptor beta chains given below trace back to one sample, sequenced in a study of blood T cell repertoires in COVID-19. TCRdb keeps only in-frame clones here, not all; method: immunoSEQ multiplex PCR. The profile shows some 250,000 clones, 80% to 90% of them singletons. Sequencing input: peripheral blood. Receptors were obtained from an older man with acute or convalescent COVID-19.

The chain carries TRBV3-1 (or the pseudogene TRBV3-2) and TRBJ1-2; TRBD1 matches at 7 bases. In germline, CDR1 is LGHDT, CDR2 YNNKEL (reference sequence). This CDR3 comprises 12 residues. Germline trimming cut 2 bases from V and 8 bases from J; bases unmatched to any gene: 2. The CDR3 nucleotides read TGTGCCAGCAGCCAAACAGGGGACGGCTACACCTTC. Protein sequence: CASSQTGDGYTF.

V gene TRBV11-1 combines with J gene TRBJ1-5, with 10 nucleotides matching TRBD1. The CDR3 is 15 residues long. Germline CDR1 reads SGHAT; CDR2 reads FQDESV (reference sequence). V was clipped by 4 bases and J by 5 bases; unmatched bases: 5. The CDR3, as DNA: TGTGCCAGCAGCTCGGACAGGGGGAAGGATCAGCCCCAGCATTTT. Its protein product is CASSSDRGKDQPQHF.

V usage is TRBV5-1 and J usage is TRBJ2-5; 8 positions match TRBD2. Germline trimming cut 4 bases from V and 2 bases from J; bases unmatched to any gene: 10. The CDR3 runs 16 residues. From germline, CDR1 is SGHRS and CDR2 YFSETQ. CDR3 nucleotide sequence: TGCGCCAGCAGCCGTCAGGTCCCTAGCGGGCAAGAGACCCAGTACTTC. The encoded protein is CASSRQVPSGQETQYF.

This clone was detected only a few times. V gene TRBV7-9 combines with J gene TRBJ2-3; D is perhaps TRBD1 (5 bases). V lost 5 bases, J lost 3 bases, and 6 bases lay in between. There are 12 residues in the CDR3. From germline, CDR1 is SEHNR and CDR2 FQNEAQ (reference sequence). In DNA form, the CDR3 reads TGTGCCAGCAGCCCAGGGACAGATACGCAGTATTTT. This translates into CASSPGTDTQYF. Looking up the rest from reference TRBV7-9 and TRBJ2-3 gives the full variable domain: DTGVSQNPRHKITKRGQNVTFRCDPISEHNRLYWYRQTLGQGPEFLTYFQNEAQLEKSRLLSDRFSAERPKGSFSTLEIQRTEQGDSAMYLCASSPGTDTQYFGPGTRLTVL.

The CDR3 is CASSLDMAGGAKVGYTF. DNA for the CDR3: TGCGCCAGCAGCTTGGATATGGCGGGGGGCGCTAAGGTTGGCTACACCTTC. The chain uses TRBV5-1 and TRBJ1-2; perhaps TRBD1 as D (6 bases). Per the germline V gene, CDR1 is SGHRS and CDR2 is YFSETQ. CDR3 length: 17 amino acids. The V and J ends lost 0 bases and 7 bases respectively, with 22 bases between them.

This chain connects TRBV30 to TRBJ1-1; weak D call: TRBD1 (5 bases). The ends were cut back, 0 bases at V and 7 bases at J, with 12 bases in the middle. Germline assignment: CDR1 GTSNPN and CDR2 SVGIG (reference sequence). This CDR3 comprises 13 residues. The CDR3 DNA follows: TGTGCCTGGAGTGTTTCAGCAGGGCTTGAAGCTTTCTTT. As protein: CAWSVSAGLEAFF.

The CDR3 DNA follows: TGTGCCACCAGTGATTCGCAGCGGGAGCAGTTCTTC. Translation: CATSDSQREQFF. The V gene is TRBV24-1, the J gene TRBJ2-1; possibly TRBD2 for D (5 bases). CDR1 is KGHDR, CDR2 SFDVKD, per germline. V was pared by 2 bases and J by 10 bases, with 8 bases between. CDR3 size: 12 residues.

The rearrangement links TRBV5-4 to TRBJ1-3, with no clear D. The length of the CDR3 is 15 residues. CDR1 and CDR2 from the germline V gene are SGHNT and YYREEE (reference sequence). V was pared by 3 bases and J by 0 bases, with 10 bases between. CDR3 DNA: TGTGCCAGCAGCTCGGCTAGCGGCTCTGGAAACACCATATATTTT. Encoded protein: CASSSASGSGNTIYF. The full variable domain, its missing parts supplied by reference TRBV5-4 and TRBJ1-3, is ETGVTQSPTHLIKTRGQQVTLRCSSQSGHNTVSWYQQALGQGPQFIFQYYREEENGRGNFPPRFSGLQFPNYSSELNVNALELDDSALYLCASSSASGSGNTIYFGEGSWLTVV.

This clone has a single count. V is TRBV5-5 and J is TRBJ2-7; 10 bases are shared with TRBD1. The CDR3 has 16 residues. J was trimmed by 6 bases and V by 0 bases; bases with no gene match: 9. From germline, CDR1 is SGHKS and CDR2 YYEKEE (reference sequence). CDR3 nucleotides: TGTGCCAGCAGCTTGGCTCCCGGACAGGGGGTGTCCGAGCAGTACTTC. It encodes CASSLAPGQGVSEQYF.

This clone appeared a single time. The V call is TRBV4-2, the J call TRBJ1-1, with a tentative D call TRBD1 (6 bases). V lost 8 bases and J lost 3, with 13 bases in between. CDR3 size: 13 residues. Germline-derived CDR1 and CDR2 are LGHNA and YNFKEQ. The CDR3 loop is CASHRETDTEAFF. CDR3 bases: TGTGCCAGCCACAGGGAAACGGACACTGAAGCTTTCTTT.

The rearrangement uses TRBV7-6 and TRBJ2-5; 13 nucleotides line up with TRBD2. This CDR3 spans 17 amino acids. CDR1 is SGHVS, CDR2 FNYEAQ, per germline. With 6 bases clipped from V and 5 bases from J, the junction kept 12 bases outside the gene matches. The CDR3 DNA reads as TGTGCCAGCAGACCCGGGACTAGCGGGGCCATGGGGGAGACCCAGTACTTC. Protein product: CASRPGTSGAMGETQYF.

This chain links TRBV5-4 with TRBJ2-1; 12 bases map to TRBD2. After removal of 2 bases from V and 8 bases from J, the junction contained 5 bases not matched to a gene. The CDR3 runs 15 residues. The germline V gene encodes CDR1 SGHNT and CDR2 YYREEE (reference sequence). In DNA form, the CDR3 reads TGTGCCAGCAGCTTTGGACTAGCGGGGAGCTATGAGCAGTTCTTC. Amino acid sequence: CASSFGLAGSYEQFF.

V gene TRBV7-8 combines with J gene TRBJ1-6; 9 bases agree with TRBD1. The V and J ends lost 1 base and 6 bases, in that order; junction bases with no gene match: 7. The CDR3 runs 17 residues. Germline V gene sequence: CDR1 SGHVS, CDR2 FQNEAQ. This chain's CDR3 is CASSLGEGDRVNSPLHF. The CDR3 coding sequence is TGTGCCAGCAGCTTAGGAGAAGGGGACAGGGTTAATTCACCCCTCCACTTT.

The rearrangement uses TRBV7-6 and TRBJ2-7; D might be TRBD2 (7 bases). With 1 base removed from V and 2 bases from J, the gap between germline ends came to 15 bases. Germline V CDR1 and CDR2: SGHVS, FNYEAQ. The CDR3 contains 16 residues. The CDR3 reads CASSLERGGGTYEQYF. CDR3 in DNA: TGTGCCAGCAGCTTAGAGCGGGGAGGGGGAACCTACGAGCAGTACTTC.

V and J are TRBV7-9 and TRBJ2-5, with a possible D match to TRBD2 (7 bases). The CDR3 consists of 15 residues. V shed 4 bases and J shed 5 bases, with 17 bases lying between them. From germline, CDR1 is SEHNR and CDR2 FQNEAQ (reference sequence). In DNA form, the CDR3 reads TGTGCCAGCAGCTACCTCGGGGGGCCGGGGGAGACCCAGTACTTC. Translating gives CASSYLGGPGETQYF.

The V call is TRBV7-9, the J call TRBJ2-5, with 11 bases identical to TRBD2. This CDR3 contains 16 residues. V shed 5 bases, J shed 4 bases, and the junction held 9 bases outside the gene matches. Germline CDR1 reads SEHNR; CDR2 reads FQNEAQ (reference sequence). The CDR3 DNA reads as TGTGCCAGCAGCCAAGGACTAGCGGGCTCTATAGAGACCCAGTACTTC. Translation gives CASSQGLAGSIETQYF.

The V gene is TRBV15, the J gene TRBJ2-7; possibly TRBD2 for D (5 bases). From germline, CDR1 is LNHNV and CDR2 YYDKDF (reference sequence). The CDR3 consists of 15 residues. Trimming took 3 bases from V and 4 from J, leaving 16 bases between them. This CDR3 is CATSSFGSGTYEQYF. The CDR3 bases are TGTGCCACCAGCAGTTTTGGGAGTGGAACTTACGAGCAGTACTTC.

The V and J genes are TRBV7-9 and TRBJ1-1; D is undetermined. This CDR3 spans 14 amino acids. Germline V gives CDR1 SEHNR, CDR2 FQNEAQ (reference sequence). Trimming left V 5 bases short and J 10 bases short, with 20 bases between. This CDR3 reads CASSLAGWHMGAFF. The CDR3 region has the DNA TGTGCCAGCAGCCTCGCGGGGTGGCATATGGGAGCTTTCTTT.

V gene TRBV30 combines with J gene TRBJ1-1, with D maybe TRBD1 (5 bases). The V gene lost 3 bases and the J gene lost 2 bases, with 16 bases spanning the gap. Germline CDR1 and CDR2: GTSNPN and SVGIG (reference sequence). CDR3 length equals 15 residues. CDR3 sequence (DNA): TGTGCCTGGAGGCGTACAGGAGGGCTTAACACTGAAGCTTTCTTT. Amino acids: CAWRRTGGLNTEAFF. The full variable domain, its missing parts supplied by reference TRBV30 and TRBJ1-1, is SQTIHQWPATLVQPVGSPLSLECTVEGTSNPNLYWYRQAAGRGLQLLFYSVGIGQISSEVPQNLSASRPQDRQFILSSKKLLLSDSGFYLCAWRRTGGLNTEAFFGQGTRLTVV.